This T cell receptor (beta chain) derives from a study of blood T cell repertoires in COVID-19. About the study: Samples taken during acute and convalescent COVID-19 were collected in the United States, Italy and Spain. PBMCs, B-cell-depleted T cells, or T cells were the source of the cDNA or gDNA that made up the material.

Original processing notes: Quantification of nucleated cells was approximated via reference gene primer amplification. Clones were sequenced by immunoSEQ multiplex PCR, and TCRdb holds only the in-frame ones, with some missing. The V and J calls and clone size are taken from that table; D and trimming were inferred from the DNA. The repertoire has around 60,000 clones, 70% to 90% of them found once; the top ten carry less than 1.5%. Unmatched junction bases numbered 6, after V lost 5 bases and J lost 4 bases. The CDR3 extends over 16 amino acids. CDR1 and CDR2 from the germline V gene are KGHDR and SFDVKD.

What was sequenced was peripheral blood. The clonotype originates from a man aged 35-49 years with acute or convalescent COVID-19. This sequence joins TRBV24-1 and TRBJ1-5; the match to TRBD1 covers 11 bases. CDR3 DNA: TGTGCCACCAGTGCCACCGGGACAGGGGGAAATCAGCCCCAGCATTTT. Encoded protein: CATSATGTGGNQPQHF.